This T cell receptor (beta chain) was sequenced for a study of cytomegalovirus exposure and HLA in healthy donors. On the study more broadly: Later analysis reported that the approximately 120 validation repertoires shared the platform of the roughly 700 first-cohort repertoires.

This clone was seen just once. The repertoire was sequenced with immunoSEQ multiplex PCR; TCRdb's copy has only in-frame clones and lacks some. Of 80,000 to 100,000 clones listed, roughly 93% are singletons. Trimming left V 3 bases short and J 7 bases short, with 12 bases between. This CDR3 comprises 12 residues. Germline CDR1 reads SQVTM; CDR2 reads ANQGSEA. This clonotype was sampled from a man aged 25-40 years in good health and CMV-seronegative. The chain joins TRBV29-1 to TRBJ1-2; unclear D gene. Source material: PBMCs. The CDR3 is CSVELRAAGYTF. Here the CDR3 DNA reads TGCAGCGTTGAGTTGCGGGCTGCTGGCTACACCTTC. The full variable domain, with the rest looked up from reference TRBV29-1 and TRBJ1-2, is SAVISQKPSRDICQRGTSLTIQCQVDSQVTMMFWYRQQPGQSLTLIATANQGSEATYESGFVIDKFPISRPNLTFSTLTVSNMSPEDSSIYLCSVELRAAGYTFGSGTRLTVV.